This TCR beta chain derives from a study of blood T cell repertoires in COVID-19. The CDR3 is made up of 14 amino acids. The ends were cut back, 5 bases at V and 3 bases at J, with 14 bases in the middle. Germline V CDR1 and CDR2: LNHDA, SQIVND (reference sequence). Sequencing used immunoSEQ multiplex PCR; TCRdb keeps in-frame clones, though not all of them. The table lists a few hundred thousand clones, roughly 90% of them singletons. The chain recombines TRBV19 with TRBJ2-7, with D possibly matching TRBD1 (6 bases). This receptor was obtained from a woman in her thirties who had recovered from COVID-19. Material for sequencing was PBMCs or T cells enriched from blood (not recorded which). The chain's CDR3 is CASSPWDTYYEQYF. In DNA, the CDR3 is TGTGCCAGTAGTCCCTGGGACACATACTACGAGCAGTACTTC.